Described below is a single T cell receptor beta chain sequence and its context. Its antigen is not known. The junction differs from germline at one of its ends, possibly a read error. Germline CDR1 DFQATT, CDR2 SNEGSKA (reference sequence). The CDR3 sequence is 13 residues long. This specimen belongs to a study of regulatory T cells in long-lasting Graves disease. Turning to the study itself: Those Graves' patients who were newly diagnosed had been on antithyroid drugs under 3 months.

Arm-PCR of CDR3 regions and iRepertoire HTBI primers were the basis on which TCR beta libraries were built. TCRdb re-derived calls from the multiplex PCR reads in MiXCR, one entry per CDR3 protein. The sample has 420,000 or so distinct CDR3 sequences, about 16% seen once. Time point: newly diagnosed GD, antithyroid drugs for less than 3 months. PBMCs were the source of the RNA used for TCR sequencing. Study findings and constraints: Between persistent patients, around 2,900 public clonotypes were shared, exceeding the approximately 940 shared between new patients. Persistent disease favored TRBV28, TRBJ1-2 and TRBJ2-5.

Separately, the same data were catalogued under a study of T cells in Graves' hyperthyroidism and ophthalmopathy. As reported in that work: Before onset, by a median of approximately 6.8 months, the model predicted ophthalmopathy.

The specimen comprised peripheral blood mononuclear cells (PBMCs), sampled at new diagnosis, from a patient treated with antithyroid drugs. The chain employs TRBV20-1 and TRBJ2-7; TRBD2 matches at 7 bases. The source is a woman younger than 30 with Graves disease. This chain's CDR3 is CGAELALSYEQYF. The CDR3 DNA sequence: TGCGGTGCTGAACTAGCGCTCTCCTACGAGCAGTACTTC.